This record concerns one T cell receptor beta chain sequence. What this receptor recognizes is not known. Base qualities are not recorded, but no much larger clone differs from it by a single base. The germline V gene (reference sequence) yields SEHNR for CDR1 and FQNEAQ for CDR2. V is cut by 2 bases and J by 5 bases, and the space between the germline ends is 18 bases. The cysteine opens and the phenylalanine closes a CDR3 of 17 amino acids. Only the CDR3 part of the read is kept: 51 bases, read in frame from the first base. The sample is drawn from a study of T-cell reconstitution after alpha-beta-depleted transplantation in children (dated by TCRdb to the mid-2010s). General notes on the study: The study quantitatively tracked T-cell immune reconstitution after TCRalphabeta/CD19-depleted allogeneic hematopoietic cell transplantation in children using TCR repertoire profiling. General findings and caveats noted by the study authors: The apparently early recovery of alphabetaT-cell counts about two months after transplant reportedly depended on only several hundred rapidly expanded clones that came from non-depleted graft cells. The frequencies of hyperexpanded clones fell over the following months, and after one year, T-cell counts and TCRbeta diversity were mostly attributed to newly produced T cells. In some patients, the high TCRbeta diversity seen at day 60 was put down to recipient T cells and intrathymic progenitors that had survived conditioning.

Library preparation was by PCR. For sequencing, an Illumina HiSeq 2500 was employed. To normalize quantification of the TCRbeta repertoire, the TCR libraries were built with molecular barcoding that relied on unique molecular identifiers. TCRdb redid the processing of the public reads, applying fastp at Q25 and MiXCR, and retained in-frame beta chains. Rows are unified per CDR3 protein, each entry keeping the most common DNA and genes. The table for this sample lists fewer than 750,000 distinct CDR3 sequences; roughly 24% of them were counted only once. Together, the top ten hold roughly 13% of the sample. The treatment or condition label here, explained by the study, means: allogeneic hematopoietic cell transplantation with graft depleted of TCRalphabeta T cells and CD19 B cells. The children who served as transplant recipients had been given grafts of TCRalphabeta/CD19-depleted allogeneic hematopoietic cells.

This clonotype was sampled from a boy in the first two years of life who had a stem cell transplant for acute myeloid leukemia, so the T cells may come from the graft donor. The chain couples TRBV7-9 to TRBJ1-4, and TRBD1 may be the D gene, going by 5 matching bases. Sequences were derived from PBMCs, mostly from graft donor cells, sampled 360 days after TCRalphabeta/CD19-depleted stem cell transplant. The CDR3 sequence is CASSLSTGLAANEKLFF. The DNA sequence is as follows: TGTGCCAGCAGCTTATCTACAGGCCTCGCGGCGAATGAAAAACTGTTTTTT.